This TCR beta chain was identified in a study of T cell repertoires in cytomegalovirus infection. Study in general: Used in the study were CMV epitopes, some recently identified and HLA-C-restricted, others well-studied and HLA-B-restricted. Public TCR beta signatures marked donors with CMV infection and the matching HLA.

Study-level findings and limits: The ex vivo response was dominated by HLA-C-restricted CMV-specific TCR beta clonotypes. The study identified carriers of CMV plus the relevant HLA from cumulative public TCR beta family frequency.

TCRdb independently ran MiXCR on the reads; one entry per CDR3 protein. The sample records some 130,000 distinct CDR3 sequences, roughly 32% being singletons. As concerns this clonotype: Its specificity is unknown.

The V and J ends lost 3 bases and 0 bases respectively, with 11 bases between them. Germline V gene data show CDR1 as LNHDA and CDR2 as SQIVND (reference sequence). The CDR3 loop spans 15 amino acids. The specimen was CD8+ T cells from cultured PBMCs, collected from culture after CMV antigen stimulation. The clonotype was recovered from a human donor in good health (CMV status not recorded). Some clones in this sample may be carry-over from other donors' samples. The rearrangement links TRBV19 to TRBJ1-1; a possible D gene is TRBD1 (6 bases). The CDR3 protein is CASSMDSLLNTEAFF. In DNA, the CDR3 is TGTGCCAGTAGTATGGACAGCCTCTTGAACACTGAAGCTTTCTTT.